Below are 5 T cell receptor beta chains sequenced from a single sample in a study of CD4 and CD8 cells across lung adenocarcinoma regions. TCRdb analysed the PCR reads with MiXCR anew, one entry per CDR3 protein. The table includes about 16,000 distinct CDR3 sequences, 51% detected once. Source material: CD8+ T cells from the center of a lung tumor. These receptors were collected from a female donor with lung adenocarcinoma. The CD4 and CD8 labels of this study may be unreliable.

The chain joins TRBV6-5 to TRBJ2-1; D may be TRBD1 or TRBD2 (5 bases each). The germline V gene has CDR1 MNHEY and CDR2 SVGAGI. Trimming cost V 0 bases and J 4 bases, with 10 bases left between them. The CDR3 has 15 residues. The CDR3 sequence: CASSYSGPVYNEQFF. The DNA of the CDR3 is TGTGCCAGCAGTTACTCGGGACCCGTGTACAATGAGCAGTTCTTC.

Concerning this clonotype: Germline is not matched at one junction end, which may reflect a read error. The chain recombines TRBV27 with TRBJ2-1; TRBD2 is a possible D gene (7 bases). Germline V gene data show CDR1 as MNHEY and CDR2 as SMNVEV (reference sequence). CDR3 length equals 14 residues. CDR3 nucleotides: TGTGCCAGCAGTCCTAGGGGGGCGGGGGATGCGCAGTATTTC. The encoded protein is CASSPRGAGDAQYF.

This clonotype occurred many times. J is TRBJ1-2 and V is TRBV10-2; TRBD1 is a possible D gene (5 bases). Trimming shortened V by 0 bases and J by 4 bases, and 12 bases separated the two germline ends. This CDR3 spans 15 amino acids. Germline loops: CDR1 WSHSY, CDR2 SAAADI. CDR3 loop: CASSESQGMSYGYTF. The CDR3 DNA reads TGCGCCAGCAGTGAGTCGCAGGGAATGAGCTATGGCTACACCTTC.

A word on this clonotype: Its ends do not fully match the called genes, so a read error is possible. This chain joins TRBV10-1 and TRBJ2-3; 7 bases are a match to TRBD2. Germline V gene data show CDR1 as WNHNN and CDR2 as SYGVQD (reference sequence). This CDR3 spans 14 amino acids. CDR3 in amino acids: CASTGGRAGDMQYF. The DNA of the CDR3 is TGCGCCAGCACGGGGGGTCGAGCCGGAGATATGCAGTATTTC.

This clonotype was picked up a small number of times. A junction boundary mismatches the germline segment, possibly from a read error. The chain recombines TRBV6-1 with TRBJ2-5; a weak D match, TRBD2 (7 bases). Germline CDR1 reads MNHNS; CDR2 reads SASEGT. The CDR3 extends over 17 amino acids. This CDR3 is CASSGGLGGGVAETQYF. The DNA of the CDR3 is TGTGCCAGCAGTGGGGGGCTCGGGGGAGGGGTGGCAGAGACGCAGTACTTT.